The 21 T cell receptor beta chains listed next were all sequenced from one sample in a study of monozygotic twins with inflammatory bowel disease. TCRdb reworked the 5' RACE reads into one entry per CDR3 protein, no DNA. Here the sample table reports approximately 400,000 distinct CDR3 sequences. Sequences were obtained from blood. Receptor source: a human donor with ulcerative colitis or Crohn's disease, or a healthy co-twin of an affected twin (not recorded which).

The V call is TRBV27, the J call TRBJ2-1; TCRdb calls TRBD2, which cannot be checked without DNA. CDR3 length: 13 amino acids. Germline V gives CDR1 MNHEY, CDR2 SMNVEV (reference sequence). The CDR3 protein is CASRRASYNEQFF.

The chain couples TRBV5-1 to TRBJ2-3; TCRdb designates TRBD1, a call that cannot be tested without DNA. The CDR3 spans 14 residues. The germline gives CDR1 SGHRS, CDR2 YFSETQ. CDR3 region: CASSPGTATDTQYF. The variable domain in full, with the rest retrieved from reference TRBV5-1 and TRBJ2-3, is KAGVTQTPRYLIKTRGQQVTLSCSPISGHRSVSWYQQTPGQGLQFLFEYFSETQRNKGNFPGRFSGRQFSNSRSEMNVSTLELGDSALYLCASSPGTATDTQYFGPGTRLTVL.

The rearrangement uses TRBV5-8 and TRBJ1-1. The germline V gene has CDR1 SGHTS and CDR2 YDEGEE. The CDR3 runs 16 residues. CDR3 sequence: CPSSLDRGLMNTEAFF.

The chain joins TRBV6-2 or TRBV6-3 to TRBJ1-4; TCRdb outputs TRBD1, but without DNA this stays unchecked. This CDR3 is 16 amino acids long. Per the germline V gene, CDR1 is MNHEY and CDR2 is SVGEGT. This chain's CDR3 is CASPPRDSTVGEKLFF.

CDR3 sequence reads: CASSSRESPQTDTQYF. This chain joins TRBV7-2 and TRBJ2-3; TCRdb selects TRBD1, and the lack of DNA leaves this call unchecked. The CDR3 consists of 16 residues. Germline values: CDR1 SGHTA, CDR2 FQGNSA.

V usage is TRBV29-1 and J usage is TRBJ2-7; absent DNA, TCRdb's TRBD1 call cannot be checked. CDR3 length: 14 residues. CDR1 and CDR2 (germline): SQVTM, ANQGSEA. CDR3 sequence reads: CSVERYQGGGEQYF.

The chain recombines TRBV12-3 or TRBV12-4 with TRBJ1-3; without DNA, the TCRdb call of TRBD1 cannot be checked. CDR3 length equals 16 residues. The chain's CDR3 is CASSLTGAVSGNTIYF.

CDR3 residues: CASSIEGLGNQPQHF. The chain has TRBV19 and TRBJ1-5. CDR1 is LNHDA and CDR2 is SQIVND in the germline V gene (reference sequence). The CDR3 spans 15 residues.

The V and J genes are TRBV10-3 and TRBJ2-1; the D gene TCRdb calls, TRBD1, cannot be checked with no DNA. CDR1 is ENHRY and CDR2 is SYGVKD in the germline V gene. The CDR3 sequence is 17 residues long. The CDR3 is CAISGSGDGVGVGEQFF.

CDR3 region: CSASAGSSYNEQFF. The V call is TRBV20-1, the J call TRBJ2-1. The V gene's germline CDR1 is DFQATT and CDR2 SNEGSKA (reference sequence). CDR3 length equals 14 residues.

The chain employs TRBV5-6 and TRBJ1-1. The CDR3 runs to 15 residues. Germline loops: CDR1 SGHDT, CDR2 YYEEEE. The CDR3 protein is CASSFLTGVNTEAFF. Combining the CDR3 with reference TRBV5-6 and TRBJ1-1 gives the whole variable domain DAGVTQSPTHLIKTRGQQVTLRCSPKSGHDTVSWYQQALGQGPQFIFQYYEEEERQRGNFPDRFSGHQFPNYSSELNVNALLLGDSALYLCASSFLTGVNTEAFFGQGTRLTVV.

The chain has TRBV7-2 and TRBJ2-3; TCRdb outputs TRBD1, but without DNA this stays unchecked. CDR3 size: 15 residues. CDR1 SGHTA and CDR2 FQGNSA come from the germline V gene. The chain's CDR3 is CASSATGASTDTQYF. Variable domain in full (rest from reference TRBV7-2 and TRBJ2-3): GAGVSQSPSNKVTEKGKDVELRCDPISGHTALYWYRQSLGQGLEFLIYFQGNSAPDKSGLPSDRFSAERTGGSVSTLTIQRTQQEDSAVYLCASSATGASTDTQYFGPGTRLTVL.

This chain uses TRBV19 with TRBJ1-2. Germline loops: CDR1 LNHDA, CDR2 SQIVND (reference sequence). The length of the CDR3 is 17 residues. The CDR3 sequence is CASSRKGDGGVYYGYTF.

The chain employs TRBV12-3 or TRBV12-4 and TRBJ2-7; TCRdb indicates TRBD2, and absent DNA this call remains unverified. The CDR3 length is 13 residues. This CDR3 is CASSRGLGYEQYF.

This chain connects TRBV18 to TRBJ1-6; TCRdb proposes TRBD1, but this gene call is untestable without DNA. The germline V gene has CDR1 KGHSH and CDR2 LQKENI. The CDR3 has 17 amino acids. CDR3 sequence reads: CASSPNYPGSDNSPLHF.

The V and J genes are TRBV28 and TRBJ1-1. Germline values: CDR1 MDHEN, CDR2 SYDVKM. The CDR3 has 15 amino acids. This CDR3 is CASSLGAPRNTEAFF.

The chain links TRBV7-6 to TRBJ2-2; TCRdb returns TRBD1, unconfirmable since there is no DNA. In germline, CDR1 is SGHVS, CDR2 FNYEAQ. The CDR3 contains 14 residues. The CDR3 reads CASSPRGLSGELFF. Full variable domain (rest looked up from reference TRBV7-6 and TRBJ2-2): GAGVSQSPRYKVTKRGQDVALRCDPISGHVSLYWYRQALGQGPEFLTYFNYEAQQDKSGLPNDRFSAERPEGSISTLTIQRTEQRDSAMYRCASSPRGLSGELFFGEGSRLTVL.

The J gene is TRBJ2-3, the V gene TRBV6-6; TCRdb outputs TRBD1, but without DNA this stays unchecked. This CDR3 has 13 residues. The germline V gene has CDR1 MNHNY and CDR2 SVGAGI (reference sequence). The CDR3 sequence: CASRGPSTDTQYF.

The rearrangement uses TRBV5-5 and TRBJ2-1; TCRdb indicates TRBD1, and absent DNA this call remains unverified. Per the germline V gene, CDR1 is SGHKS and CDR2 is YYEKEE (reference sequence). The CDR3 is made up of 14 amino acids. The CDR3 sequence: CASSFGTHTGEQFF.

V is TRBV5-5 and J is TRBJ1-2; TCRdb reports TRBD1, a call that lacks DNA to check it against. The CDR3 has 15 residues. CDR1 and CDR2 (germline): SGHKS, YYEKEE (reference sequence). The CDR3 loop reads CASSSRQGQNYGYTF.

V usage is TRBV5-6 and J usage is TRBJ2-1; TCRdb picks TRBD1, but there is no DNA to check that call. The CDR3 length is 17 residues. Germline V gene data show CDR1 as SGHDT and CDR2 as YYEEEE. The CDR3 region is CASSSDPGGSSYNEQFF.